This TCR beta chain was profiled in a study of T cell responses to AZD1222 COVID-19 vaccine. In the study overall: Second doses that came at about 4 or about 12 weeks were put together.

Some clones are missing from TCRdb's copy, which holds only in-frame ones; the method was immunoSEQ multiplex PCR. The sample holds 99,000 or so clones; over 75% are singletons and the top ten take 8% to 9%. This clone was observed a few times. Its antigen is still unknown. General study findings and limits: Spike-specific TCRs gained breadth and depth after people received two AZD1222 doses. Females outnumbered males among donors, who were mostly white British; clonal diversity was possibly underestimated.

Germline V gene lookup returns CDR1 MDHEN and CDR2 SYDVKM. The ends were cut back, 2 bases at V and 4 bases at J, with 6 bases in the middle. The CDR3 runs 13 residues. The sequencing used peripheral blood, collected on day 0 of AZD1222 vaccination. The receptor's source is an adult in good health. The chain carries TRBV28 and TRBJ1-5, with D uncertain. The CDR3 here is CASSLRVNQPQHF. CDR3 coding DNA: TGTGCCAGCAGTTTAAGGGTAAATCAGCCCCAGCATTTT.